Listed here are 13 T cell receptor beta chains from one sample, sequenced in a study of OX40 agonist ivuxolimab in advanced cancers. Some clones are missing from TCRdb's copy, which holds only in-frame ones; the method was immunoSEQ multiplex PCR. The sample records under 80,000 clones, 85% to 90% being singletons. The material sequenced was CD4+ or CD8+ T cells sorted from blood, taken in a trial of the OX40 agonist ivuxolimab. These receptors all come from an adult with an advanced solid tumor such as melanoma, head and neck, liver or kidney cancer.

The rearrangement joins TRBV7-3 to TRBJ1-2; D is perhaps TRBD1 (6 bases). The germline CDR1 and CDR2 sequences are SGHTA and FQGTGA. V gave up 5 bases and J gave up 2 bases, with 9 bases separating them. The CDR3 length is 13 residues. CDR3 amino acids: CASSQGQNYGYTF. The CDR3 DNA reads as TGTGCCAGCAGCCAGGGACAAAACTATGGCTACACCTTC.

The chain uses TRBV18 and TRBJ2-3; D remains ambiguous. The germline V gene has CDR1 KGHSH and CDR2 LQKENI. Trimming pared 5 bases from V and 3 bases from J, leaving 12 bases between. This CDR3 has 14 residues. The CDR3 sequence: CASSLELSTDTQYF. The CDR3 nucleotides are TGTGCCAGCTCATTAGAGCTTAGTACAGATACGCAGTATTTT.

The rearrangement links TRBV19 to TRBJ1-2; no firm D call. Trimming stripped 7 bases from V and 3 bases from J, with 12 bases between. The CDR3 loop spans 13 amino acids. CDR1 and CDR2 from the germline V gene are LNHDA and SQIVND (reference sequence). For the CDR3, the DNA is TGTGCCAGTACTCTCCGAAGGGACTATGGCTACACCTTC. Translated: CASTLRRDYGYTF.

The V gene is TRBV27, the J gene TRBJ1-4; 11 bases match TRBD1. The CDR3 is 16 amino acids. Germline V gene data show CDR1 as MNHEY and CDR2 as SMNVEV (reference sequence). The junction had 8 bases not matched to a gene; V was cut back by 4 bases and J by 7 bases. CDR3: CASSSGGTGGREKLFF. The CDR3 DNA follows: TGTGCCAGCAGTTCGGGGGGGACAGGGGGGCGTGAAAAACTGTTTTTT.

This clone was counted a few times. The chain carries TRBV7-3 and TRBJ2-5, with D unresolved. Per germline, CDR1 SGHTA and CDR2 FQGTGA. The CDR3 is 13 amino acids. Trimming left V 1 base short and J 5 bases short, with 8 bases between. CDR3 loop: CASSLRGIETQYF. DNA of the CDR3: TGTGCCAGCAGCTTAAGGGGTATCGAGACCCAGTACTTC.

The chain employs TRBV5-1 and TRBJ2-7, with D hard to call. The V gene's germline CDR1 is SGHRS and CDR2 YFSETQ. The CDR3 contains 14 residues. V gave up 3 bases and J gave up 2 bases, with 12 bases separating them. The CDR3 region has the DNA TGCGCCAGCAGCTCGGTCGGTCGAGCCTACGAGCAGTACTTC. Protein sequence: CASSSVGRAYEQYF.

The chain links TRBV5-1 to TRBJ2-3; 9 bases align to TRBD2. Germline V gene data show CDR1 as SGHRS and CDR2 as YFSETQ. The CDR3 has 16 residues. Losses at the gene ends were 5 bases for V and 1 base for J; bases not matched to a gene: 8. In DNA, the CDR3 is TGCGCCAGCAGGGACCTAGCGGGATTGGGCACAGATACGCAGTATTTT. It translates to CASRDLAGLGTDTQYF.

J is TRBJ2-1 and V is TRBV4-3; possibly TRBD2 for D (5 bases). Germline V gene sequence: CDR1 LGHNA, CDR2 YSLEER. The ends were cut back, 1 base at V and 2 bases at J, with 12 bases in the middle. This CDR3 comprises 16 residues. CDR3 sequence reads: CASSQALRVAYNEQFF. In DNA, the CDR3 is TGCGCCAGCAGCCAAGCGCTGCGGGTGGCCTACAATGAGCAGTTCTTC.

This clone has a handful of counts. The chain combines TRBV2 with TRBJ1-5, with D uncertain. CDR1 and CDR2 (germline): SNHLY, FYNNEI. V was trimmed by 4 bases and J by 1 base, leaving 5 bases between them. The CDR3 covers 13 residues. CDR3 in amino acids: CASSVQSNQPQHF. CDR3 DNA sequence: TGTGCCAGCAGTGTACAGAGCAATCAGCCCCAGCATTTT.

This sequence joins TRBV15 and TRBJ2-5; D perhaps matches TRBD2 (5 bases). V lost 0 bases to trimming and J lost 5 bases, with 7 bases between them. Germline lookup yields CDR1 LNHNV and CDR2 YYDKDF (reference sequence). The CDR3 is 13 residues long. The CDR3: CATSRDGIETQYF. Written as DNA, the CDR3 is TGTGCCACCAGCAGAGACGGGATTGAGACCCAGTACTTC.

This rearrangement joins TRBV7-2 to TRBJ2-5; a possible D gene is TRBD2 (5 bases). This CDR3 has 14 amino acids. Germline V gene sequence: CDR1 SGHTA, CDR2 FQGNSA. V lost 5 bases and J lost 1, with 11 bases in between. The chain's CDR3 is CASSVSVGQETQYF. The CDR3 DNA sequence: TGTGCCAGCAGCGTTAGCGTCGGCCAAGAGACCCAGTACTTC. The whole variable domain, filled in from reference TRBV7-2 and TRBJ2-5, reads GAGVSQSPSNKVTEKGKDVELRCDPISGHTALYWYRQSLGQGLEFLIYFQGNSAPDKSGLPSDRFSAERTGGSVSTLTIQRTQQEDSAVYLCASSVSVGQETQYFGPGTRLLVL.

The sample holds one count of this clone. The CDR3, as DNA: TGTGCCATCAGAGTGAGAGACTCTCCCTACGAGCAGTACTTC. It is translated as CAIRVRDSPYEQYF. This rearrangement joins TRBV10-3 to TRBJ2-7, with D unclear. The CDR3 extends over 14 amino acids. V lost 6 bases and J lost 2, with 14 bases in between. Germline V gene sequence: CDR1 ENHRY, CDR2 SYGVKD.

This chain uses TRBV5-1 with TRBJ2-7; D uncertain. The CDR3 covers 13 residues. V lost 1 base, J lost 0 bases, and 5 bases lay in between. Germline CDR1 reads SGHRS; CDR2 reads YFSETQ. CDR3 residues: CASSLTSSYEQYF. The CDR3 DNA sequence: TGCGCCAGCAGCTTGACGTCCTCCTACGAGCAGTACTTC. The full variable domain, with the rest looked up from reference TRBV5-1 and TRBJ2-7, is KAGVTQTPRYLIKTRGQQVTLSCSPISGHRSVSWYQQTPGQGLQFLFEYFSETQRNKGNFPGRFSGRQFSNSRSEMNVSTLELGDSALYLCASSLTSSYEQYFGPGTRLTVT.